This T cell receptor (beta chain) stems from a study of OX40 agonist ivuxolimab in advanced cancers. About the investigation overall: Ivuxolimab, which targeted the costimulatory receptor OX40 (CD134), was an agonistic, fully human IgG2 monoclonal antibody. Intravenous ivuxolimab was administered to patients every 2 weeks at six dose levels: 0.01, 0.1, 0.3, 1.5, 3 and 10 mg/kg. The dose-escalation cohort was about 83% male with a mean age of roughly 62 years, ranging from roughly 20 to 80. Of the roughly 52 patients in dose escalation, some 19 had hepatocellular carcinoma, approximately 15 had melanoma, 9 had renal cell carcinoma and 9 had head and neck cancer. The monotherapy dose-escalation portion (N ≈ 50 patients) of the phase I ivuxolimab trial is reported in the paper. Prior anti-PD-1, anti-PD-L1 or anti-CTLA-4 therapy was permitted, and checkpoint inhibitors had been received by about 37% of dose-escalation patients. Partial responses were achieved by three dose-escalation patients, of whom one had hepatocellular carcinoma and two had cutaneous melanoma. The purpose of peripheral TCRbeta sequencing was to test whether ivuxolimab changed TCR sequence diversity and led to clonal T-cell expansion. Study-level results and caveats: At doses from 0.1 to 3.0 mg/kg, clonal expansion was seen in both CD4+ and CD8+ blood T cells between baseline and week 6. Low levels of normalized T-cell clonal expansion were also seen in some patients who did not respond. After ivuxolimab, more expanded clones were found on average in CD8+ T cells than in CD4+ T cells. Antigen specificity was not determined for the clonally expanded peripheral T cells. In the 0.1-3.0 mg/kg groups, partial responders had among the lowest normalized peripheral clonal expansion, particularly in CD8+ T cells.

For sequencing of the TCRbeta CDR3 region, genomic DNA was extracted from the sorted cells. The immunoSEQ Assay was used to sequence the TCRbeta CDR3 regions. Drawn from immuneACCESS, this table holds only the in-frame rearrangements with V and J called that TCRdb kept. Clones are partly lost; checked studies trace under half to an unresolved V gene and leave the rest unexplained. The sample table records roughly 62,000 clones; around 84% of these occur just once. The ten largest make up 2.4% of the sample. Patients with autoimmune disease history or receiving systemic immunosuppression were excluded from the trial. Peripheral blood for TCR sequencing was drawn from every dose cohort at baseline, at cycle 4 day 1 and at cycle 7 day 1. The samples were taken from a phase I, first-in-human, multicenter, open-label dose-escalation trial of ivuxolimab. Adults with locally advanced or metastatic melanoma, renal cell carcinoma, hepatocellular carcinoma or head and neck squamous cell carcinoma were enrolled in the trial. Before TCR sequencing, CD4+ and CD8+ T cells were separately sorted from peripheral blood.

Notes on this clone: Its antigen is not yet known. Nothing much larger sits one base from this clone, and base qualities are not available.

The clonotype was recovered from an adult with an advanced solid tumor such as melanoma, head and neck, liver or kidney cancer. The sequencing used CD4+ or CD8+ T cells sorted from blood, collected in a trial of the OX40 agonist ivuxolimab.

The CDR3 amino acid sequence is: CASSPNRASYEQYF. DNA sequence: TGTGCCAGCAGCCCCAACAGGGCGTCCTACGAGCAGTACTTC. The chain is encoded by TRBV11-2 joined to TRBJ2-7; tentative D gene TRBD1, with 6 bases matching. A distance of 12 bases separates the germline ends of V and J, which lose 5 bases and 1 base respectively. Taken from the germline V gene, the CDR1 and CDR2 loops are SGHAT and FQNNGV. The CDR3 runs 14 amino acids, cysteine and phenylalanine included. Here the CDR3 DNA is all that survives: 42 bases in frame from base 1.